The 2 T cell receptor beta chains reported below all come from one sample, sequenced in a study of control samples from healthy donors and cancer patients. The protocol was immunoSEQ multiplex PCR, while the TCRdb copy is restricted to in-frame clones and leaves out a portion. There are 65,000 to 90,000 clones in the sample; over 75% occur only once, and over 15% lies in the top ten. The sequencing input was blood. The receptor source for this set is a middle-aged man in good health.

This chain connects TRBV7-2 to TRBJ2-2, with D perhaps matching TRBD1 or TRBD2 (6 bases each). The length of the CDR3 is 16 residues. CDR1 and CDR2 from the germline V gene are SGHTA and FQGNSA. V lost 5 bases and J 0 bases, leaving 13 bases between the germline ends. CDR3 amino acids: CASSVRGAANTGELFF. The CDR3 nucleotides are TGTGCCAGCAGCGTTAGGGGGGCCGCGAACACCGGGGAGCTGTTTTTT.

The chain links TRBV3-1 (or the pseudogene TRBV3-2) to TRBJ2-3; the D gene is possibly TRBD1 (6 bases). This CDR3 comprises 14 residues. Germline CDR1 LGHDT, CDR2 YNNKEL (reference sequence). V gave up 5 bases and J gave up 5 bases, with 14 bases separating them. The CDR3 spells CASSGQGRQDTQYF. The CDR3 DNA reads as TGTGCCAGCAGCGGGCAGGGGCGACAAGATACGCAGTATTTT.